This TCR beta chain was obtained from a study of radiotherapy plus CTLA-4 blockade in lung cancer. Trimming left V 2 bases short and J 8 bases short, with 14 bases between. Germline V gives CDR1 SGHRS, CDR2 YFSETQ. The CDR3 has 14 amino acids. TCRdb's table, derived via immunoSEQ multiplex PCR, lists solely in-frame clones and lacks some. The sample shows tens of thousands of clones, about 78% of them seen only once. This TCR was sampled from a human donor with non-small cell lung cancer who had a partial response to radiotherapy plus ipilimumab. Some clones in this sample may be carry-over from other donors' samples. Sample: peripheral blood, taken from a patient treated with radiotherapy plus ipilimumab. This chain connects TRBV5-1 to TRBJ2-1, with a weak D call TRBD1 (5 bases). In nucleotides, the CDR3 is TGCGCCAGCAGCTTAGCCCCAGGGTCTGATGAGCAGTTCTTC. Translating it yields CASSLAPGSDEQFF.